This T cell receptor (beta chain) stems from a study of T-cell memory formation after mild COVID-19. Study-level findings and limits: Among clones contracting day 15 to 85, CD4/CD8 was balanced, whereas later expanders leaned CD4+. Researchers found some responding clones in pre-infection memory, a sign that cross-reactive memory joined.

TCRdb reprocessed the 5' RACE reads with MiXCR, giving one entry per CDR3 protein. The sample includes about 270,000 distinct CDR3 sequences, approximately 15% of them seen just once. The CDR3 runs to 17 residues. Trimming left V 4 bases short and J 0 bases short, with 13 bases between. Germline V gene data show CDR1 as MGHDK and CDR2 as SYGVNS. Concerning this clonotype itself: The antigen is undetermined.

The sequenced material came from PBMCs or a T cell subset sorted from them (not recorded which). This clonotype was obtained from an adult woman who had mild COVID-19 (a few samples of this study predate the infection). Cell type and time point are not known. This chain joins TRBV25-1 and TRBJ1-6; tentatively, D is TRBD1 (6 bases). Here the CDR3 reads CASSATGASSYNSPLHF. The CDR3 DNA reads TGTGCCAGCAGTGCGACAGGCGCGAGCTCCTATAATTCACCCCTCCACTTT.